This TCR beta chain was captured in a study of blood T cell repertoires in COVID-19. In the study overall: The cDNA or gDNA used as material had been derived from T cells, B-cell-depleted T cells, or PBMCs.

The V end was cut by 7 bases, the J end by 0 bases, with 10 bases between. The CDR3 sequence is 13 residues long. Germline V lookup: CDR1 SGHNT, CDR2 YYREEE (reference sequence). Seattle patients were enrolled while actively infected and followed longitudinally. As originally analysed: Amplification of reference gene primers provided the estimated nucleated cell counts. Method: immunoSEQ multiplex PCR; TCRdb's copy keeps in-frame clones and lacks some. That table furnishes V, J and clone size, whereas the DNA furnished D and trimming. The data hold around 82,000 clones, with 75% to 85% observed a single time.

Input material: peripheral blood. The sequence came from a man aged 45-65 years with COVID-19, enrolled during active disease. The V gene is TRBV5-4, the J gene TRBJ1-1; D gene ambiguous. The CDR3 bases are TGTGCCAGCGGCAGACTCTTGAACACTGAAGCTTTCTTT. This sequence encodes CASGRLLNTEAFF.